These 18 T cell receptor beta chains share one sample of origin, sequenced in a study of cytomegalovirus exposure and HLA in healthy donors. The PCR used 60 Vbeta and 13 Jbeta primers. Profiling relied on immunoSEQ multiplex PCR, and the TCRdb table lists in-frame clones only, not all of them. This sample yields about 120,000 clones, of which 77% are seen a single time; about 4.3% belongs to the top ten. The sequenced sample was PBMCs. The receptors shown here come from a male donor in good health and CMV-seropositive.

The DNA of the CDR3 is TGTGCCAGCAGCTCGTTAGCGGCTCATGGTACGCAGTATTTT. It translates to CASSSLAAHGTQYF. The chain combines TRBV7-9 with TRBJ2-3, with D possibly TRBD2 on 6 matching bases. CDR1 is SEHNR, CDR2 FQNEAQ, per germline (reference sequence). This CDR3 comprises 14 residues. The V end lost 4 bases, the J end lost 8 bases, and 16 bases lay between the germline ends. Combining the CDR3 with reference TRBV7-9 and TRBJ2-3 gives the whole variable domain DTGVSQNPRHKITKRGQNVTFRCDPISEHNRLYWYRQTLGQGPEFLTYFQNEAQLEKSRLLSDRFSAERPKGSFSTLEIQRTEQGDSAMYLCASSSLAAHGTQYFGPGTRLTVL.

With regard to this clone: The conserved phenylalanine or tryptophan normally closing the CDR3 is absent here, so this likely arose from a read error. This chain connects TRBV19 to TRBJ1-2; D call uncertain. Trimming cost V 3 bases and J 5 bases, with 13 bases left between them. CDR1 LNHDA and CDR2 SQIVND come from the germline V gene (reference sequence). The CDR3 loop spans 14 amino acids. The CDR3 spells CASSIVRARYGYTL. In nucleotides, the CDR3 is TGTGCCAGTAGTATCGTGAGGGCGCGGTATGGCTACACCCTC.

J is TRBJ2-5 and V is TRBV2; D remains unclear. CDR1 is SNHLY, CDR2 FYNNEI, per germline. V was cut by 6 bases and J by 2 bases, with 19 bases left in between. The CDR3 length is 16 residues. The CDR3 bases are TGTGCCAGCAGCGATCAGCCTCTTAGCTTACAAGAGACCCAGTACTTC. Its protein product is CASSDQPLSLQETQYF.

The rearrangement links TRBV6-1 to TRBJ2-7; TRBD1 aligns across 8 bases. After removal of 6 bases from V and 0 bases from J, the junction contained 7 bases not matched to a gene. CDR3 length equals 15 residues. Germline loops: CDR1 MNHNS, CDR2 SASEGT. DNA for the CDR3: TGTGCCAGCAGAACCCAGGGGGCGACCTCCTACGAGCAGTACTTC. It codes for CASRTQGATSYEQYF.

The J gene is TRBJ2-3, the V gene TRBV5-1, with 7 bases matching TRBD2. Germline V lookup: CDR1 SGHRS, CDR2 YFSETQ. J was trimmed by 6 bases and V by 5 bases; bases with no gene match: 9. This CDR3 region has 14 residues. CDR3 amino acids: CASRRGRDEDTQYF. The DNA of the CDR3 is TGCGCCAGCAGGCGGGGGAGGGACGAGGATACGCAGTATTTT.

The V call is TRBV27, the J call TRBJ2-7; 9 positions agree with TRBD2. Germline trimming cut 5 bases from V and 0 bases from J; bases unmatched to any gene: 5. Germline CDR1 is MNHEY and CDR2 is SMNVEV (reference sequence). The CDR3 runs to 15 residues. CDR3: CASSPLAGSSYEQYF. As DNA, the CDR3 is TGTGCCAGCAGTCCGCTAGCGGGAAGCTCCTACGAGCAGTACTTC.

Concerning this clone itself: A read error may account for a junction end that differs from germline. V and J are TRBV6-1 and TRBJ1-5; D not resolved. This CDR3 contains 14 residues. CDR1 and CDR2 (germline): MNHNS, SASEGT. The chain's CDR3 is CASSDAQANRPQHF. CDR3 sequence (DNA): TGTGCCAGCAGTGACGCGCAGGCGAATCGGCCCCAGCATTTT.

This clone was picked up a small number of times. This chain connects TRBV4-2 to TRBJ2-7; 8 nucleotides line up with TRBD1. The J segment lost 4 bases and the V segment lost 3 bases, leaving 17 bases of the junction unmatched. The CDR3 is 18 amino acids. Germline V gene sequence: CDR1 LGHNA, CDR2 YNFKEQ. CDR3 sequence reads: CASSHRQGSTMGAYEQYF. The CDR3 coding sequence is TGTGCCAGCAGCCATAGACAGGGGTCGACCATGGGAGCTTACGAGCAGTACTTC.

The sample holds one count of this clone. The chain is built from TRBV10-3 and TRBJ2-7; 8 nucleotides match TRBD1. Losses at the gene ends were 3 bases for V and 4 bases for J; bases not matched to a gene: 8. The CDR3 sequence is 15 residues long. Germline V gives CDR1 ENHRY, CDR2 SYGVKD. CDR3 protein: CAISEPGTGKYEQYF. CDR3 sequence (DNA): TGTGCCATCAGTGAACCCGGGACAGGAAAATACGAGCAGTACTTC.

This clone was observed a handful of times. The V gene is TRBV7-9, the J gene TRBJ2-1; D is uncertain. This CDR3 contains 14 residues. Trimming took 11 bases from V and 1 from J, leaving 15 bases between them. Per germline, CDR1 SEHNR and CDR2 FQNEAQ (reference sequence). CDR3 DNA: TGTGCCGGCCAGAGGCTCCTTTCCTACAATGAGCAGTTCTTC. Translating it yields CAGQRLLSYNEQFF.

V usage is TRBV5-1 and J usage is TRBJ2-1; possible D gene TRBD1, 6 bases. CDR3 length: 17 amino acids. V lost 4 bases and J lost 0, with 17 bases in between. The V gene's germline CDR1 is SGHRS and CDR2 YFSETQ. The CDR3 loop reads CASSPRQVSSSYNEQFF. CDR3 bases: TGCGCCAGCAGCCCCAGACAGGTTTCGAGCTCCTACAATGAGCAGTTCTTC.

This chain joins TRBV6-5 and TRBJ2-2; a possible D gene is TRBD2 (6 bases). The CDR3 is 14 residues long. V was shortened by 11 bases and J by 4 bases, with 17 bases between the two germline ends. Germline CDR1 MNHEY, CDR2 SVGAGI. The CDR3 nucleotides are TGTGCCGCACGCAGGGAGGCCAGCACCGGGGAGCTGTTTTTT. Amino acid sequence: CAARREASTGELFF.

V gene TRBV6-1 combines with J gene TRBJ2-7; 11 bases are shared with TRBD2. The V gene's germline CDR1 is MNHNS and CDR2 SASEGT. CDR3 length: 15 residues. Trimming took 5 bases from V and 2 from J; bases not matched to a gene: 5. CDR3 protein: CASSSGTSGPYEQYF. The DNA for the CDR3 is TGTGCCAGCAGTTCTGGGACTAGCGGACCCTACGAGCAGTACTTC.

A remark on this clone: The junction and the germline gene differ at one end; a read error may be behind it. This chain joins TRBV7-9 and TRBJ1-1; tentative D call: TRBD1 (5 bases). CDR3 length equals 15 residues. Germline CDR1 is SEHNR and CDR2 is FQNEAQ (reference sequence). CDR3 sequence reads: CSSSNLWGGGNEAFF. The CDR3 region has the DNA TGTTCCAGCAGCAATCTCTGGGGCGGGGGGAATGAAGCTTTCTTT. Full variable domain (rest looked up from reference TRBV7-9 and TRBJ1-1): DTGVSQNPRHKITKRGQNVTFRCDPISEHNRLYWYRQTLGQGPEFLTYFQNEAQLEKSRLLSDRFSAERPKGSFSTLEIQRTEQGDSAMYLCSSSNLWGGGNEAFFGQGTRLTVV.

The chain recombines TRBV28 with TRBJ1-2; D may be TRBD1 (6 bases). The CDR3 spans 15 residues. Germline assignment: CDR1 MDHEN and CDR2 SYDVKM. V shed 4 bases and J shed 2 bases, with 14 bases lying between them. In nucleotides, the CDR3 is TGTGCCAGCAGTTCCTCAGGGGCCCCGAACTATGGCTACACCTTC. Residues: CASSSSGAPNYGYTF.

V gene TRBV27 combines with J gene TRBJ1-2; D gene ambiguous. Germline CDR1 MNHEY, CDR2 SMNVEV (reference sequence). V lost 5 bases to trimming and J lost 6 bases, with 13 bases between them. CDR3 size: 13 residues. CDR3 DNA sequence: TGTGCCAGCAGTCCCCTCGGGGAGAATGGCTACACCTTC. Protein sequence: CASSPLGENGYTF.

Remarks on this clone: The junction departs from germline at one end; a sequencing error may be responsible. The chain employs TRBV27 and TRBJ2-6, with a possible D match to TRBD1 (5 bases). This CDR3 contains 15 residues. From germline, CDR1 is MNHEY and CDR2 SMNVEV (reference sequence). CDR3 protein: CASSLWRSGANGLTF. The CDR3 nucleotides read TGTGCCAGCAGTTTGTGGCGCAGTGGGGCCAACGGCCTGACTTTC.

The genes are TRBV30 and TRBJ2-3, with a weak D call TRBD2 (6 bases). This CDR3 comprises 14 residues. CDR1 is GTSNPN, CDR2 SVGIG, per germline (reference sequence). V was trimmed by 0 bases and J by 1 base, leaving 8 bases between them. DNA for the CDR3: TGTGCCTGGAGTGTTCGGAGGGGCACAGATACGCAGTATTTT. The encoded protein is CAWSVRRGTDTQYF.